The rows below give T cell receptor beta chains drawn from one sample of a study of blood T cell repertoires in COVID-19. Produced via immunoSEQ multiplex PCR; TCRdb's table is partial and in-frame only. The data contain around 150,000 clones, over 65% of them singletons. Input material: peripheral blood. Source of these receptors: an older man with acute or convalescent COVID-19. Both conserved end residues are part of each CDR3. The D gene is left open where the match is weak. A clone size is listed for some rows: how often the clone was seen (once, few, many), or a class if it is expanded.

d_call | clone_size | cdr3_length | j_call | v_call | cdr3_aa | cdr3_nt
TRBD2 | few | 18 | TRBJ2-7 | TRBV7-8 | CASSPRTSGGLLAYEQYF | TGTGCCAGCAGCCCCAGAACTAGCGGGGGGCTCCTCGCCTACGAGCAGTACTTC
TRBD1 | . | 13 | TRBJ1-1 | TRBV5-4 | CASSRGTGYGAFF | TGTGCCAGCAGCCGCGGGACAGGGTATGGAGCTTTCTTT
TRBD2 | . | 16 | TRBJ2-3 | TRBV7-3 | CASSLWTSGSGGTQYF | TGTGCCAGCAGCTTATGGACTAGCGGGAGCGGAGGTACGCAGTATTTT
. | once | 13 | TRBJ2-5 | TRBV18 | CASSPTGQETQYF | TGTGCCAGCTCACCGACAGGACAAGAGACCCAGTACTTC
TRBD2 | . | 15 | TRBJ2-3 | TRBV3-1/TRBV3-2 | CASRPETSGTDTQYF | TGTGCCAGCAGGCCAGAGACTAGCGGCACAGATACGCAGTATTTT
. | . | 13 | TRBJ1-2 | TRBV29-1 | CSVGWGPGDGYTF | TGCAGCGTTGGGTGGGGACCGGGGGACGGCTACACCTTC
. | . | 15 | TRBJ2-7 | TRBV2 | CASSDAGASSYEQYF | TGTGCCAGCAGTGATGCGGGGGCGAGCTCCTACGAGCAGTACTTC
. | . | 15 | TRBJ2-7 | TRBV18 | CASSLHPGPNYEQYF | TGTGCCAGCTCACTACATCCGGGTCCCAACTACGAGCAGTACTTC
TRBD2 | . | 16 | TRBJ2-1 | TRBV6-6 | CASSYTSGGGYNEQFF | TGTGCCAGCAGTTACACCTCCGGGGGGGGCTACAATGAGCAGTTCTTC
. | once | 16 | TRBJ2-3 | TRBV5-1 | CASSLWGGGRTDTQYF | TGCGCCAGCAGCTTGTGGGGAGGAGGACGGACAGATACGCAGTATTTT